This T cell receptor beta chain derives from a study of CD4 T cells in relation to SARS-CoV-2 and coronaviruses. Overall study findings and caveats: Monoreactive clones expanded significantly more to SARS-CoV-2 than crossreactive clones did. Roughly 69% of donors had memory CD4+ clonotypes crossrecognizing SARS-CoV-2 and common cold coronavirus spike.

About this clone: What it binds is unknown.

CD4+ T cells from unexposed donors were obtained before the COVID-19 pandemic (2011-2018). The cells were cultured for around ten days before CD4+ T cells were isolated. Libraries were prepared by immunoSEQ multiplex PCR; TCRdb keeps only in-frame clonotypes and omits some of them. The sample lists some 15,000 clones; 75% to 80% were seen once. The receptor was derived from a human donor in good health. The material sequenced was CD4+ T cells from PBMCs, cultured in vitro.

CDR3 in DNA: TGTGCCAGTAGTATAGGGACTGACAATGAGCAGTTCTTC. It encodes CASSIGTDNEQFF. The gene calls are TRBV19 and TRBJ2-1; TRBD2 is a possible D gene (5 bases). Germline V CDR1 and CDR2: LNHDA, SQIVND (reference sequence). V shed 1 base and J shed 5 bases, with 6 bases lying between them. The length of the CDR3 is 13 residues.